This section outlines one T cell receptor (beta chain) sequence together with its context. In the same sample, other DNA sequences code for this CDR3. The sample comes from a study of T cell responses to AZD1222 COVID-19 vaccine. Sequenced by immunoSEQ multiplex PCR; TCRdb stores in-frame clones only, minus some. The sample includes 200,000 or so clones, around 93% of them seen just once. CDR3 length: 13 residues. Trimming removed 6 bases at V and 5 bases at J, with 11 bases between. The material sequenced was peripheral blood, taken 28 days after the second AZD1222 dose. The receptor was isolated from an adult who received the AZD1222 COVID-19 vaccine. The chain uses TRBV12-3 or TRBV12-4 and TRBJ1-5; maybe TRBD1 (6 bases). In DNA, the CDR3 is TGTGCCAGCAGCCTAGGGGGGTATCAGCCCCAGCATTTT. Residues: CASSLGGYQPQHF.